These 26 T cell receptor beta chains were all obtained from the same sample, sequenced in a study of CXCR3-negative and CXCR3-positive naive CD8 T cells. Each TRB cDNA library was prepared by 5' RACE (with UMI labels). TCRdb reprocessed the 5' RACE reads; each CDR3 protein has one entry and no DNA is given. This sample contains tens of thousands of distinct CDR3 sequences. The sample comprised memory CD8+ T cells from blood. The origin of the receptors is a human donor in good health. Some clones in this sample may be carry-over from other donors' samples.

The rearrangement joins TRBV21-1 to TRBJ2-1. TRBV21-1 is flagged as a pseudogene. The CDR3 runs 14 residues. The CDR3 loop reads CASSKALGPNEQFF.

The rearrangement joins TRBV29-1 to TRBJ2-2; without DNA, the TCRdb call of TRBD1 cannot be checked. The germline CDR1 and CDR2 sequences are SQVTM and ANQGSEA. The CDR3 spans 15 residues. The CDR3 loop reads CSVGGSGLNTGELFF.

The rearrangement links TRBV28 to TRBJ2-7; TCRdb proposes TRBD1, but this gene call is untestable without DNA. Per germline, CDR1 MDHEN and CDR2 SYDVKM. The CDR3 sequence is 15 residues long. The CDR3 protein is CASSSRTGGPYEQYF. The full variable domain, its missing parts supplied by reference TRBV28 and TRBJ2-7, is DVKVTQSSRYLVKRTGEKVFLECVQDMDHENMFWYRQDPGLGLRLIYFSYDVKMKEKGDIPEGYSVSREKKERFSLILESASTNQTSMYLCASSSRTGGPYEQYFGPGTRLTVT.

Here the CDR3 reads CASSQDRGAASVFQETQYF. This sequence joins TRBV3-1 and TRBJ2-5; TCRdb returns TRBD1, unconfirmable since there is no DNA. This CDR3 is 19 amino acids long. Germline values: CDR1 LGHDT, CDR2 YNNKEL (reference sequence).

The V gene is TRBV20-1, the J gene TRBJ2-7; checking the TCRdb D call of TRBD1 is not possible without DNA. CDR1 and CDR2 (germline): DFQATT, SNEGSKA (reference sequence). This CDR3 has 14 amino acids. CDR3 residues: CSARGTGFSYEQYF.

The V call is TRBV29-1, the J call TRBJ1-1; TCRdb proposes TRBD1, but this gene call is untestable without DNA. This CDR3 contains 12 residues. Germline V gene sequence: CDR1 SQVTM, CDR2 ANQGSEA. The CDR3 sequence: CSATTGETEAFF.

This rearrangement joins TRBV29-1 to TRBJ2-7; the TCRdb D gene call, TRBD1, has no DNA to confirm it. The CDR3 has 15 amino acids. Looked up from germline, CDR1 is SQVTM and CDR2 is ANQGSEA. CDR3 in amino acids: CSVFSGTGGVYEQYF.

J is TRBJ2-1 and V is TRBV11-2; no DNA is available, so the TRBD2 call from TCRdb remains unchecked. The CDR3 runs to 14 residues. CDR1 is SGHAT, CDR2 FQNNGV, per germline. CDR3 amino acids: CASSLTGGYNEQFF.

The chain has TRBV5-1 and TRBJ2-7; TCRdb picks TRBD1, but there is no DNA to check that call. The CDR3 runs to 15 residues. Germline V gene data show CDR1 as SGHRS and CDR2 as YFSETQ. Here the CDR3 reads CASPSPGARPYEQYF.

The gene calls are TRBV5-4 and TRBJ1-1; without DNA, the TCRdb call of TRBD1 cannot be checked. This CDR3 comprises 14 residues. CDR1 and CDR2 from the germline V gene are SGHNT and YYREEE (reference sequence). The CDR3 reads CASSSQGISTEAFF.

The V call is TRBV7-8, the J call TRBJ2-3; no DNA is available, so the TRBD2 call from TCRdb remains unchecked. The CDR3 is made up of 15 amino acids. Germline lookup yields CDR1 SGHVS and CDR2 FQNEAQ. CDR3 region: CASSPLAGEVDTQYF.

CDR3 loop: CASSPEDREIQETQYF. The genes are TRBV28 and TRBJ2-5; the D gene TCRdb calls, TRBD1, cannot be checked with no DNA. The CDR3 is 16 residues long. In germline, CDR1 is MDHEN, CDR2 SYDVKM.

By frequency, this clonotype registers medium-sized. The gene calls are TRBV6-4 and TRBJ2-3; checking the TCRdb D call of TRBD2 is not possible without DNA. Per germline, CDR1 MRHNA and CDR2 SNTAGT. This CDR3 comprises 16 residues. The CDR3 reads CASSDLAGGDTDTQYF.

J is TRBJ2-1 and V is TRBV29-1. The germline CDR1 and CDR2 sequences are SQVTM and ANQGSEA. CDR3 length equals 13 residues. The CDR3 loop reads CSVEISNYNEQFF.

The gene calls are TRBV5-6 and TRBJ2-1; the D call from TCRdb, TRBD2, cannot be confirmed without DNA. The CDR3 loop spans 15 amino acids. Germline CDR1 SGHDT, CDR2 YYEEEE. The CDR3: CASSLGLEMNNEQFF.

J is TRBJ2-7 and V is TRBV9; TCRdb gives TRBD1 as the D gene, but with no DNA this cannot be confirmed. The CDR3 consists of 14 residues. Germline CDR1 and CDR2: SGDLS and YYNGEE. CDR3 in amino acids: CASSPRGSSYEQYF.

The V gene is TRBV7-9, the J gene TRBJ2-7; as DNA is missing, the TRBD1 call by TCRdb cannot be tested. Germline values: CDR1 SEHNR, CDR2 FQNEAQ (reference sequence). The CDR3 contains 14 residues. This CDR3 reads CASSSGQVLYEQYF. The variable domain in full, completed from reference TRBV7-9 and TRBJ2-7, reads DTGVSQNPRHKITKRGQNVTFRCDPISEHNRLYWYRQTLGQGPEFLTYFQNEAQLEKSRLLSDRFSAERPKGSFSTLEIQRTEQGDSAMYLCASSSGQVLYEQYFGPGTRLTVT.

The chain combines TRBV6-1 with TRBJ1-3; the D call of TRBD1 rests on TCRdb alone, since no DNA is present to check it. Germline-derived CDR1 and CDR2 are MNHNS and SASEGT. The length of the CDR3 is 15 residues. The CDR3 protein is CASSETGTLGNTIYF.

The chain recombines TRBV28 with TRBJ2-1; TCRdb's D call, TRBD2, is unchecked because there is no DNA. This CDR3 is 12 amino acids long. The V gene's germline CDR1 is MDHEN and CDR2 SYDVKM. The CDR3 reads CASSWARGEQFF.

This chain joins TRBV4-2 and TRBJ2-5; the D gene TCRdb calls, TRBD2, cannot be checked with no DNA. CDR3 size: 15 residues. The germline V gene encodes CDR1 LGHNA and CDR2 YNFKEQ. CDR3 protein: CASSHLTSGDETQYF.

The V gene is TRBV20-1, the J gene TRBJ1-2. The CDR3 totals 15 residues. The germline V gene has CDR1 DFQATT and CDR2 SNEGSKA (reference sequence). CDR3 region: CSAPYWRGSNYGYTF.

The chain carries TRBV20-1 and TRBJ1-1; the TRBD1 assignment by TCRdb is unverifiable without DNA. The CDR3 is 12 residues long. Germline V gene sequence: CDR1 DFQATT, CDR2 SNEGSKA (reference sequence). The CDR3 sequence is CSARRGDTAALF.

CDR3: CASSLLVGPYNEQFF. The chain employs TRBV12-3 or TRBV12-4 and TRBJ2-1. The CDR3 is made up of 15 amino acids.

CDR3 sequence: CSTRRNTEAFF. The chain couples TRBV20-1 to TRBJ1-1. The CDR3 is 11 residues long. Per germline, CDR1 DFQATT and CDR2 SNEGSKA (reference sequence).

The J gene is TRBJ2-2, the V gene TRBV4-3; TCRdb's D call of TRBD2 is untestable without DNA. This CDR3 spans 18 amino acids. Germline CDR1 and CDR2: LGHNA and YSLEER. CDR3 protein: CASSQDGLAGVGTGELFF.

The chain combines TRBV19 with TRBJ1-1. Germline CDR1 is LNHDA and CDR2 is SQIVND (reference sequence). There are 13 residues in the CDR3. The chain's CDR3 is CASSIGLLTEAFF.